The 17 T cell receptor beta chains presented below share a single source sample, sequenced in a study of cytomegalovirus exposure and HLA in healthy donors. It was with 60 Vbeta and 13 Jbeta primers that the PCR ran. TCRdb keeps only in-frame clones here, not all; method: immunoSEQ multiplex PCR. The repertoire has 100,000 to 150,000 clones, 81% of them found once; the top ten carry 0.7%. The sequenced material came from PBMCs. These TCRs come from a man aged 18-30 years in good health and CMV-seronegative.

This chain uses TRBV7-8 with TRBJ1-2, with 7 bases fitting TRBD1. The ends lost 7 bases at V and 5 bases at J; junction bases unmatched: 13. CDR3 length: 15 residues. From germline, CDR1 is SGHVS and CDR2 FQNEAQ. This chain's CDR3 is CASTRRPGQQYGYTF. CDR3 coding DNA: TGTGCCAGCACCCGCAGGCCGGGACAGCAGTATGGCTACACCTTC.

The CDR3 DNA follows: TGTGCCAGCTCACCGAGGGCCAGAGAAGCCTACGAGCAGTACTTC. This sequence encodes CASSPRAREAYEQYF. V is TRBV18 and J is TRBJ2-7; perhaps TRBD2 as D (5 bases). The CDR3 spans 15 residues. V gave up 3 bases and J gave up 2 bases, with 14 bases separating them. The germline V gene has CDR1 KGHSH and CDR2 LQKENI.

J is TRBJ2-7 and V is TRBV19; TRBD2 agrees at 12 bases. This CDR3 has 15 residues. With V trimmed by 3 bases and J by 3 bases, 3 bases remained unmatched. From germline, CDR1 is LNHDA and CDR2 SQIVND (reference sequence). CDR3 sequence reads: CASSMTSGGLYEQYF. The CDR3 nucleotides read TGTGCCAGTAGTATGACTAGCGGGGGCCTCTACGAGCAGTACTTC.

The chain employs TRBV11-2 and TRBJ2-6, with TRBD1 identical over 7 bases. The CDR3 is 14 amino acids. V shed 5 bases, J shed 9 bases, and the junction held 7 bases outside the gene matches. Germline V lookup: CDR1 SGHAT, CDR2 FQNNGV. CDR3 sequence (DNA): TGTGCCAGCAGCCGAGGGGGCAGCGTCAACGTCCTGACTTTC. This translates into CASSRGGSVNVLTF.

V and J are TRBV5-5 and TRBJ1-1; TRBD1 is a possible D gene (6 bases). This CDR3 is built from 18 residues. Germline V lookup: CDR1 SGHKS, CDR2 YYEKEE (reference sequence). Trimming shortened V by 1 base and J by 4 bases, and 23 bases separated the two germline ends. In DNA form, the CDR3 reads TGTGCCAGCAGCTTGCTTGTTCAGGGGAAGGGACGCGGCACTGAAGCTTTCTTT. Translation gives CASSLLVQGKGRGTEAFF.

J is TRBJ2-2 and V is TRBV7-9; D may be TRBD2 (6 bases). The CDR3 has 17 amino acids. Per the germline V gene, CDR1 is SEHNR and CDR2 is FQNEAQ (reference sequence). V was trimmed by 5 bases and J by 5 bases, leaving 21 bases between them. The CDR3 DNA is TGTGCCAGCAGCCCGTTCCGGGACTTTTACCTTACCGGGGAGCTGTTTTTT. This translates into CASSPFRDFYLTGELFF.

CDR3 DNA: TGTGCCATCAGTGAGCTTCTGAGCGGGGAGGCAACAGATACGCAGTATTTT. It specifies CAISELLSGEATDTQYF. V gene TRBV10-3 combines with J gene TRBJ2-3, with 7 bases fitting TRBD2. V was pared by 2 bases and J by 3 bases, with 11 bases of the junction left unmatched. CDR3 length equals 17 residues. CDR1 is ENHRY and CDR2 is SYGVKD in the germline V gene.

The J gene is TRBJ1-2, the V gene TRBV9, with unresolved D. The CDR3 spans 13 residues. Germline V CDR1 and CDR2: SGDLS, YYNGEE. Trimming removed 2 bases at V and 3 bases at J, with 8 bases between. This chain's CDR3 is CASSVAQHYGYTF. For the CDR3, the DNA is TGTGCCAGCAGCGTGGCACAGCACTATGGCTACACCTTC.

The gene calls are TRBV6-5 and TRBJ2-1; D is ambiguous. The germline V gene encodes CDR1 MNHEY and CDR2 SVGAGI. V was pared by 0 bases and J by 0 bases, with 6 bases between. The CDR3 covers 15 residues. The CDR3 nucleotides are TGTGCCAGCAGTTACTCATTTAGCTCCTACAATGAGCAGTTCTTC. It is translated as CASSYSFSSYNEQFF.

This clone was observed once. This chain joins TRBV25-1 and TRBJ2-2; unclear D gene. The ends were cut back, 2 bases at V and 5 bases at J, with 3 bases in the middle. Germline CDR1 reads MGHDK; CDR2 reads SYGVNS. The CDR3 loop spans 12 amino acids. The CDR3 sequence: CASSEQTGELFF. CDR3 sequence (DNA): TGTGCCAGCAGTGAACAAACCGGGGAGCTGTTTTTT.

The chain couples TRBV27 to TRBJ1-3, with D possibly TRBD1 on 6 matching bases. The V end lost 5 bases, the J end lost 0 bases, and 23 bases lay between the germline ends. In germline, CDR1 is MNHEY, CDR2 SMNVEV (reference sequence). The CDR3 is made up of 19 amino acids. CDR3 residues: CASSPYPPGDLSSGNTIYF. The CDR3 coding sequence is TGTGCCAGCAGTCCATACCCCCCAGGGGACCTGAGCTCTGGAAACACCATATATTTT.

This clone was seen just once. The gene calls are TRBV7-9 and TRBJ2-3; no reliable D call. This CDR3 region has 12 residues. V lost 4 bases and J lost 2, with 4 bases in between. Germline CDR1 is SEHNR and CDR2 is FQNEAQ (reference sequence). The CDR3 region is CASSSSTDTQYF. CDR3 coding DNA: TGTGCCAGCAGCTCCTCCACAGATACGCAGTATTTT. Variable domain in full (rest from reference TRBV7-9 and TRBJ2-3): DTGVSQNPRHKITKRGQNVTFRCDPISEHNRLYWYRQTLGQGPEFLTYFQNEAQLEKSRLLSDRFSAERPKGSFSTLEIQRTEQGDSAMYLCASSSSTDTQYFGPGTRLTVL.

The chain combines TRBV5-1 with TRBJ2-7; the D gene is possibly TRBD1 (6 bases). V was trimmed by 4 bases and J by 1 base, leaving 15 bases between them. There are 15 residues in the CDR3. Germline V gene lookup returns CDR1 SGHRS and CDR2 YFSETQ. The CDR3 nucleotides read TGCGCCAGCAGCCTGAACCTGGACAGATCCTACGAGCAGTACTTC. Translation gives CASSLNLDRSYEQYF.

CDR3 nucleotide sequence: TGTGCCAGCAGTTACTCGCCTCCCGGGGCCAAAAACATTCAGTACTTC. Its protein is CASSYSPPGAKNIQYF. The rearrangement uses TRBV6-5 and TRBJ2-4; no firm D call. This CDR3 has 16 residues. V was trimmed by 0 bases and J by 1 base, leaving 10 bases between them. CDR1 is MNHEY, CDR2 SVGAGI, per germline.

The chain recombines TRBV12-5 with TRBJ1-1; D is unresolved. The ends were cut back, 1 base at V and 4 bases at J, with 13 bases in the middle. From germline, CDR1 is LGHNT and CDR2 FRNRAP. CDR3 length: 15 residues. CDR3 in amino acids: CASGLAHGHSTEAFF. The CDR3 nucleotides read TGTGCTAGTGGTTTGGCGCACGGTCATTCCACTGAAGCTTTCTTT. Complete variable domain (other parts from reference TRBV12-5 and TRBJ1-1): DARVTQTPRHKVTEMGQEVTMRCQPILGHNTVFWYRQTMMQGLELLAYFRNRAPLDDSGMPKDRFSAEMPDATLATLKIQPSEPRDSAVYFCASGLAHGHSTEAFFGQGTRLTVV.

The rearrangement uses TRBV4-3 and TRBJ1-1, with 8 bases that match TRBD1. Trimming removed 1 base from V and 6 bases from J; junction bases left unmatched: 7. CDR1 and CDR2 from the germline V gene are LGHNA and YSLEER. This CDR3 region has 15 residues. This CDR3 reads CASSQVGRGLAEAFF. Here the CDR3 DNA reads TGCGCCAGCAGCCAAGTGGGCAGGGGGCTTGCTGAAGCTTTCTTT.

The J gene is TRBJ2-3, the V gene TRBV7-2; a weak D match, TRBD1 (5 bases). The CDR3 runs to 16 residues. V shed 6 bases and J shed 1 base, with 17 bases lying between them. CDR1 SGHTA and CDR2 FQGNSA come from the germline V gene. CDR3 bases: TGTGCCAGCAGGATGGGTGGGGCAGGCGGCACAGATACGCAGTATTTT. It encodes CASRMGGAGGTDTQYF.